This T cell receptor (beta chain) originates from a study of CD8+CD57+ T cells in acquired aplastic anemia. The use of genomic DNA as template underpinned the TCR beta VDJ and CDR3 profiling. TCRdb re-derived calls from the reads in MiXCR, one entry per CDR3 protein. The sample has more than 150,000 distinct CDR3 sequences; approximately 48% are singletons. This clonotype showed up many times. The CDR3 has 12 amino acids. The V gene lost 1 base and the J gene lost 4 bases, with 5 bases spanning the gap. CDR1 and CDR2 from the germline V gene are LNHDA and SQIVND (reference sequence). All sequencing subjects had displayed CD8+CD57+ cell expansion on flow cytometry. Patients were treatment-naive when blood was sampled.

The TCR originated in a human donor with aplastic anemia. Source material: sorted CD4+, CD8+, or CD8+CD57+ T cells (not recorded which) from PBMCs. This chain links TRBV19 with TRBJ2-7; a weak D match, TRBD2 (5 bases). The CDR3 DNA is TGTGCCAGTAGTATAGGAGGGTACGAGCAGTACTTC. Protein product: CASSIGGYEQYF.